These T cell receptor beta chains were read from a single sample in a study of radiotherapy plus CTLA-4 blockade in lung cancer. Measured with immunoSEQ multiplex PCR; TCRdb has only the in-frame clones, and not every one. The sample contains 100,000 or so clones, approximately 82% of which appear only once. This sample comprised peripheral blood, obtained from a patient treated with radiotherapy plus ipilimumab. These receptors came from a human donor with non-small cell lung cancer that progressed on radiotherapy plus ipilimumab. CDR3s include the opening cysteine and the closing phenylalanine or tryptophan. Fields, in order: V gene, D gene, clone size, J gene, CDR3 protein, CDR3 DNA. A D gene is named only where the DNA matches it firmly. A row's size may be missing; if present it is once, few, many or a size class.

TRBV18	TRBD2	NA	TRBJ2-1	CASSPTGGRGYNEQFF	TGTGCCAGCTCACCCACTGGGGGGAGGGGCTACAATGAGCAGTTCTTC
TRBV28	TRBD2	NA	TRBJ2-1	CASSAGTSGDNEQFF	TGTGCCAGCAGTGCCGGGACTAGCGGAGACAATGAGCAGTTCTTC
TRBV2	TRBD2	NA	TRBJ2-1	CASSVRTSGRASYNEQFF	TGTGCCAGCAGTGTCCGGACTAGCGGGAGAGCGTCCTACAATGAGCAGTTCTTC
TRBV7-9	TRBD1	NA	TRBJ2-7	CASSLLGQSTNF	TGTGCCAGCAGCTTATTGGGACAGTCCACCAACTTC
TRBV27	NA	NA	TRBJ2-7	CASSPSPGNSYEQYF	TGTGCCAGCAGTCCCAGTCCAGGGAACTCCTACGAGCAGTACTTC
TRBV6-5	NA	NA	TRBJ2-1	CASSYSVNWRANEQFF	TGTGCCAGCAGTTACTCGGTGAATTGGCGGGCCAATGAGCAGTTCTTC
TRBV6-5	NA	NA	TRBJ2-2	CASRTPGRGGELFF	TGTGCCAGCAGGACCCCAGGGAGAGGCGGGGAGCTGTTTTTT
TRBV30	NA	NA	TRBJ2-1	CAWSVGGFSKGEQFF	TGTGCCTGGAGTGTGGGGGGCTTCTCCAAAGGGGAGCAGTTCTTC
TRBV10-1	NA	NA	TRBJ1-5	CASSPAVDSNQPQHF	TGCGCCAGCAGTCCAGCCGTCGATAGCAATCAGCCCCAGCATTTT
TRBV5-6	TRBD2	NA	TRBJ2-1	CASSDGTSELNEQFF	TGTGCCAGCAGCGATGGGACTAGCGAACTGAATGAGCAGTTCTTC
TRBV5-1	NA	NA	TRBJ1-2	CASRGLRDGYTF	TGCGCCAGCAGGGGTCTCCGGGATGGCTACACCTTC
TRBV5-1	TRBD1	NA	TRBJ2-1	CASRGTGPRNEQFF	TGCGCCAGCAGAGGGACAGGACCCCGCAATGAGCAGTTCTTC
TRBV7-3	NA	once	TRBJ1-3	CASSLAPGLGGNTIYF	TGTGCCAGCAGCTTAGCACCGGGACTGGGTGGAAACACCATATATTTT
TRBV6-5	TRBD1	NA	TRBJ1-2	CASSYPIAQGVGYTF	TGTGCCAGCAGTTATCCAATCGCCCAGGGGGTCGGCTACACCTTC
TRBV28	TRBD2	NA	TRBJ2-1	CASSVAGGVAEQFF	TGTGCCAGCAGTGTAGCGGGAGGGGTCGCCGAGCAGTTCTTC
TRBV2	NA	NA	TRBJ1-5	CASSLGRDNQPQHF	TGTGCCAGCAGTCTGGGACGGGACAATCAGCCCCAGCATTTT
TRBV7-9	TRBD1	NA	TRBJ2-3	CASSLKGADSTDTQYF	TGTGCCAGCAGCTTAAAGGGGGCGGATAGCACAGATACGCAGTATTTT
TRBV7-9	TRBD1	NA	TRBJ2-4	CASSLGQESLRAKNIQYF	TGTGCCAGCAGCTTGGGACAGGAAAGCCTGAGAGCCAAAAACATTCAGTACTTC
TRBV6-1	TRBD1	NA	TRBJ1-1	CASSERGQSNSEAFF	TGTGCCAGCAGTGAACGGGGACAGTCGAACAGTGAAGCTTTCTTT
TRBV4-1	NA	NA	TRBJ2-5	CASSQDLRERWETQYF	TGCGCCAGCAGCCAAGATCTCCGGGAGCGGTGGGAGACCCAGTACTTC
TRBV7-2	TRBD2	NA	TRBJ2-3	CASSLGLTSGGSTDTQYF	TGTGCCAGCAGCTTGGGGTTAACTAGCGGGGGAAGCACAGATACGCAGTATTTT
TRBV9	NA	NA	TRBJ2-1	CASSPFSGNSYNEQFF	TGTGCCAGCAGCCCATTCTCCGGGAACTCCTACAATGAGCAGTTCTTC
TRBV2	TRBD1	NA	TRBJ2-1	CASSPRDRGIGEQFF	TGTGCCAGCAGTCCCCGGGACAGGGGTATCGGTGAGCAGTTCTTC
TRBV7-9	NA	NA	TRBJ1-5	CASSLEKWQPQHF	TGTGCCAGCAGCTTAGAGAAGTGGCAGCCCCAGCATTTT
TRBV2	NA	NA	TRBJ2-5	CAITPTTGLGTQYF	TGTGCCATCACACCGACTACAGGGCTGGGGACCCAGTACTTC
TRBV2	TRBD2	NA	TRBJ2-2	CASKAGVAGELFF	TGTGCCAGCAAGGCGGGAGTCGCCGGGGAGCTGTTTTTT
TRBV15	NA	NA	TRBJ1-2	CATSREPQTYGYTF	TGTGCCACCAGCAGAGAGCCCCAGACATATGGCTACACCTTC
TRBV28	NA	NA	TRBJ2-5	CASSLPLGQETQYF	TGTGCCAGCAGCCTTCCCCTGGGTCAGGAGACCCAGTACTTC
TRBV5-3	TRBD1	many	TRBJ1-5	CARSAQGDQPQHF	TGTGCCAGAAGCGCACAGGGGGATCAGCCCCAGCATTTT
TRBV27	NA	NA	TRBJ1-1	CASSLRGNTEAFF	TGTGCCAGCAGTTTACGCGGGAACACTGAAGCTTTCTTT
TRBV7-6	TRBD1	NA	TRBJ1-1	CASSPNVGQGAITEAFF	TGTGCCAGCAGCCCTAACGTCGGACAGGGGGCGATCACTGAAGCTTTCTTT
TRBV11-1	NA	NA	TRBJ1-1	CASSYTGTNTEAFF	TGTGCCAGCAGCTATACAGGGACCAACACTGAAGCTTTCTTT
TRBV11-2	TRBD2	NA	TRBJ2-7	CASSFYGGDYEQYF	TGTGCCAGCAGCTTTTACGGGGGGGACTACGAGCAGTACTTC
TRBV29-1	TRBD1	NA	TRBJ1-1	CSAEEGGWDTEAFF	TGCAGCGCAGAAGAAGGGGGCTGGGACACTGAAGCTTTCTTT
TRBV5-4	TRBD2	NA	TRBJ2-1	CASSLDWLAGGREQFF	TGTGCCAGCAGCTTGGACTGGCTAGCGGGAGGGCGTGAGCAGTTCTTC
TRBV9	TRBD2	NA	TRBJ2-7	CASSGGSGSGYEQYF	TGTGCCAGCAGCGGTGGTAGCGGGAGCGGGTACGAGCAGTACTTC
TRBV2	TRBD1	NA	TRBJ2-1	CASSEVAGGTEQFF	TGTGCCAGCAGTGAAGTGGCAGGGGGCACTGAGCAGTTCTTC